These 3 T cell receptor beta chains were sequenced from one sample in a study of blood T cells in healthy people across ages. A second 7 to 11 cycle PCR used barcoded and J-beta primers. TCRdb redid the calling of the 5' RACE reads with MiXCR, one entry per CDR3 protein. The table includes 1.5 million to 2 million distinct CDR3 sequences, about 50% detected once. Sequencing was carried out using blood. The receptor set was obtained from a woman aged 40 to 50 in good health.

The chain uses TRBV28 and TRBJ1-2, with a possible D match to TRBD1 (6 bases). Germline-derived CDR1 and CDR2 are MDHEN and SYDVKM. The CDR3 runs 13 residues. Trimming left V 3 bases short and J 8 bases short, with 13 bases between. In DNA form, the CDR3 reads TGTGCCAGCAGTTTTGAGGGGGTGGCCGGCTACACCTTC. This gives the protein CASSFEGVAGYTF.

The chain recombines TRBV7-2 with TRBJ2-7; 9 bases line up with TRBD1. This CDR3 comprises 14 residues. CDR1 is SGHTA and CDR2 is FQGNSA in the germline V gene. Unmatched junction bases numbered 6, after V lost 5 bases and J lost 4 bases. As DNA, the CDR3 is TGTGCCAGCAGCGCCCGGGACAGGGTGTACGAGCAGTACTTC. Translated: CASSARDRVYEQYF.

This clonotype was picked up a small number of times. The CDR3 DNA reads as TGTGCCAGCAGTTACAGACCCGGGGGCAACTATGGCTACACCTTC. It encodes CASSYRPGGNYGYTF. The chain links TRBV6-5 to TRBJ1-2; TRBD1 might be the D (6 bases). V lost 2 bases and J 2 bases, leaving 12 bases between the germline ends. The CDR3 covers 15 residues. Looked up from germline, CDR1 is MNHEY and CDR2 is SVGAGI.